The rows below give T cell receptor beta chains drawn from one sample of a study of monozygotic twins with cystic fibrosis. Measured with immunoSEQ multiplex PCR; TCRdb has only the in-frame clones, and not every one. The sample includes 30,000 or so clones, under 70% of them seen just once. The sample was blood. These receptors originate from a girl between 10 and 17 years old with cystic fibrosis. The CDR3 runs from the conserved cysteine through the conserved F or W. D genes are given only for firm matches. Clone size is given for some rows only: seen once, a few or many times, or a class if the clone is expanded.

d_call	v_call	clone_size	j_call	cdr3_nt	cdr3_aa
.	TRBV30	.	TRBJ1-3	TGTGCCTGGGGCTCTGGAAACACCATATATTTT	CAWGSGNTIYF
.	TRBV5-4	few	TRBJ2-3	TGTGCCAGCAGCTGGACCACAGGGTTTTCAGATACGCAGTATTTT	CASSWTTGFSDTQYF
.	TRBV7-9	.	TRBJ2-1	TGTGCCAGCAGCTTAGGAGGGATTATGTACAATGAGCAGTTCTTC	CASSLGGIMYNEQFF
.	TRBV5-4	few	TRBJ2-3	TGTGCCAGCAGCTTATTAGAGACAGATACGCAGTATTTT	CASSLLETDTQYF
.	TRBV28	few	TRBJ1-2	TGTGCCAGCAGTGGAGGACAGAGCGATGGCTACACCTTC	CASSGGQSDGYTF
.	TRBV7-2	.	TRBJ1-5	TGTGCCAGCAGCTTAAGAGGGAATCAGCCCCAGCATTTT	CASSLRGNQPQHF
TRBD1	TRBV5-4	.	TRBJ1-2	TGTGCCAGCAGCTCACCTACAGGGGGCGGAGGCTACACCTTC	CASSSPTGGGGYTF
.	TRBV7-9	.	TRBJ2-2	TGTGCCAGCCTAGGGCTCAATGTCGGGGAGCTGTTTTTT	CASLGLNVGELFF
.	TRBV4-3	.	TRBJ1-2	TGCGCCAGCAGCCAAGGAAAAGGGACATTTAACTATGGCTACACCTTC	CASSQGKGTFNYGYTF
.	TRBV7-9	.	TRBJ2-7	TGTGCCAGCAGCTTATATGGGGACCCCTACGAGCAGTACTTC	CASSLYGDPYEQYF
TRBD2	TRBV4-1	.	TRBJ2-1	TGCGCCAGCAGCCCCGGACTAGCGGGAAGGGATGAGCAGTTCTTC	CASSPGLAGRDEQFF
TRBD1	TRBV30	.	TRBJ2-5	TGTGCCTGGAGGGGACAGGGGTTGCAAGAGACCCAGTACTTC	CAWRGQGLQETQYF
TRBD2	TRBV28	.	TRBJ2-7	TGTGCCAGCAGTTTAAGAGGCGGGAGTCGCGAGCAGTACTTC	CASSLRGGSREQYF
.	TRBV5-1	.	TRBJ2-3	TGCGCCAGCAGCTTATCGGGCCCGACAGATACGCAGTATTTT	CASSLSGPTDTQYF
.	TRBV7-8	.	TRBJ2-7	TGTGCCAACCACTTTGGAGAGCAGTACTTC	CANHFGEQYF
.	TRBV11-2	.	TRBJ1-1	TGTGCCAGCAGCAACAGACGGTACACTGAAGCTTTCTTT	CASSNRRYTEAFF
.	TRBV27	.	TRBJ2-4	TGTGCCAGCAGTCCGATCACCGGAAACATTCAGTACTTC	CASSPITGNIQYF
.	TRBV7-9	.	TRBJ2-1	TGTGCCAGCAGCGCGGCGTCGAGCTCCTACAATGAGCAGTTCTTC	CASSAASSSYNEQFF
.	TRBV4-2	.	TRBJ2-7	TGTGCCAGCAGCCAAGAACACGAGCAGTACTTC	CASSQEHEQYF
.	TRBV7-9	.	TRBJ2-5	TGTGCCAGCAGCCCCGCAAGCGGACAAGAGACCCAGTACTTC	CASSPASGQETQYF
.	TRBV27	few	TRBJ2-1	TGTGCCAGCAGTCCGCATGTATCCTACAATGAGCAGTTCTTC	CASSPHVSYNEQFF
.	TRBV19	.	TRBJ1-2	TGTGCCAGTAGTTCACAGGCGGGGTTTGGCTACACCTTC	CASSSQAGFGYTF
.	TRBV28	few	TRBJ2-5	TGTGCCAGCAGTTATCGGGGGTTAGCGACTCAAGAGACCCAGTACTTC	CASSYRGLATQETQYF
.	TRBV19	few	TRBJ2-1	TGTGCCAGTAGTATTCTTCCCGGTAATGCATACAATGAGCAGTTCTTC	CASSILPGNAYNEQFF
.	TRBV14	.	TRBJ2-5	TGTGCCAGCAGCAACAGGGTTGGTGGAGAGACCCAGTACTTC	CASSNRVGGETQYF
.	TRBV6-5	.	TRBJ2-1	TGTGCCAGCAGTTACTCTAGGGTCTACAATGAGCAGTTCTTC	CASSYSRVYNEQFF
.	TRBV5-1	.	TRBJ2-1	TGCGCCAGCAGCTTGGAGGGTGGTGAGCAGTTCTTC	CASSLEGGEQFF
TRBD2	TRBV9	.	TRBJ2-1	TGTGCCAGCAGTACTAGCGGGAGTTTCGATGAGCAGTTCTTC	CASSTSGSFDEQFF
TRBD2	TRBV10-3	.	TRBJ2-4	TGTGCCATCAGTGAGTCTGGACTAGCGGTTAAAAACATTCAGTACTTC	CAISESGLAVKNIQYF
TRBD2	TRBV7-9	.	TRBJ2-3	TGTGCCAGCAGCTCGGGACTAGCGGGAGGGTATACGCAGTATTTT	CASSSGLAGGYTQYF
.	TRBV4-3	.	TRBJ2-5	TGCGCCAGCAGCCAAGATTATAGGTATGAAGAGACCCAGTACTTC	CASSQDYRYEETQYF
.	TRBV6-6	.	TRBJ1-2	TGTGCCAGCAGGGATAACTATGGCTACACCTTC	CASRDNYGYTF
TRBD1	TRBV27	.	TRBJ1-1	TGTGCCAGCAGTAGGGGACAGATTAACACTGAAGCTTTCTTT	CASSRGQINTEAFF
.	TRBV6-5	.	TRBJ1-1	TGTGCCAGCAGTCTTTCTTCGAACACTGAAGCTTTCTTT	CASSLSSNTEAFF
TRBD1	TRBV4-3	.	TRBJ1-3	TGCGCCAGCAGCCAGACAGGGACTGGAAACACCATATATTTT	CASSQTGTGNTIYF
.	TRBV6-5	.	TRBJ1-2	TGTGCCAGCAGTCTATCGGGGGGCCGCGGAGGCTACACCTTC	CASSLSGGRGGYTF
TRBD1	TRBV6-1	.	TRBJ1-5	TGTGCCACCTCGACAGGGAGTGGTCAGCCCCAGCATTTT	CATSTGSGQPQHF
.	TRBV7-9	.	TRBJ2-7	TGTGCCAGCAGCTTAACGGTTGGGGGATCCTACGAGCAGTACTTC	CASSLTVGGSYEQYF
.	TRBV6-5	.	TRBJ2-7	TGTGCCAGCAGTTCTGATCTGGGGAGCGAGCAGTACTTC	CASSSDLGSEQYF
TRBD2	TRBV5-1	once	TRBJ2-2	TGCGCCAGCAGCGCGTTACTAGCGGGAGAAGGGGGCACCGGGGAGCTGTTTTTT	CASSALLAGEGGTGELFF
.	TRBV5-1	.	TRBJ2-3	TGCGCCAGCAGCAGGGATGGCCGCGGAACTAGCACAGATACGCAGTATTTT	CASSRDGRGTSTDTQYF
.	TRBV4-3	.	TRBJ2-6	TGCGCCAGCAGCCAATCAGACAGTTCTCGTGGGGCCAACGTCCTGACTTTC	CASSQSDSSRGANVLTF
.	TRBV4-3	.	TRBJ2-6	TGCGCCAGCAGCCAAAATAGGGGGTCTGGGGCCAACGTCCTGACTTTC	CASSQNRGSGANVLTF
.	TRBV6-1	.	TRBJ2-3	TGTGCCAGCAGTGACCGGAGCACAGATACGCAGTATTTT	CASSDRSTDTQYF
.	TRBV5-4	.	TRBJ2-6	TGTGCCAGCAGCTTGAGGGTATACTCCTCTGGGGCCAACGTCCTGACTTTC	CASSLRVYSSGANVLTF
TRBD1	TRBV5-8	.	TRBJ2-2	TGTGCCAGCAGCCAGGGACAGTACGTCCCCGGGGAGCTGTTTTTT	CASSQGQYVPGELFF
.	TRBV29-1	.	TRBJ1-3	TGCAGCGTTGGGGTCAGAAACACCATATATTTT	CSVGVRNTIYF
TRBD1	TRBV28	.	TRBJ1-1	TGTGCCAGCAGTTCTCGACAGGGGGCGGGAGGAACTGAAGCTTTCTTT	CASSSRQGAGGTEAFF
.	TRBV5-1	.	TRBJ1-2	TGCGCCAGCGGACCCGATGGACTGGGCTATGGCTACACCTTC	CASGPDGLGYGYTF
.	TRBV7-9	.	TRBJ2-1	TGTGCCAGCAGCCCTGACAGGAGCTCCTACAATGAGCAGTTCTTC	CASSPDRSSYNEQFF
TRBD2	TRBV7-2	.	TRBJ2-7	TGTGCCAGCAGCCGGCAGCGGGACTCCTACGAGCAGTACTTC	CASSRQRDSYEQYF
.	TRBV19	.	TRBJ2-5	TGTGCCAGTAGTGTGGGCTTCCAAGAGACCCAGTACTTC	CASSVGFQETQYF
TRBD2	TRBV5-1	.	TRBJ2-2	TGCGCCAGCAGCATTCCTAGCGGGACAAACACCGGGGAGCTGTTTTTT	CASSIPSGTNTGELFF
TRBD1	TRBV2	few	TRBJ1-2	TGTGCCAGCACCCAAGTGGGGACAGGGGACGGCTACACCTTC	CASTQVGTGDGYTF
TRBD2	TRBV29-1	.	TRBJ2-1	TGCAGCGTTGTAGGTCGGCGGGAGATCTACAATGAGCAGTTCTTC	CSVVGRREIYNEQFF